This T cell receptor (beta chain) was sequenced during a study of beta chain features in type 1 diabetes (dated by TCRdb to the late 2010s). Regarding the research as a whole: Mean age, gender distribution, total cell number and subset yield did not differ between patients and healthy donors. A total of roughly 100 million sorted cells were examined across all samples, and a strong correlation was observed between cell number per subset and RNA yield. The study compared TCRB repertoires of sorted circulating CD4+ T cell subsets between recently diagnosed type 1 diabetes patients and matched healthy donors. Regulatory and stem cell-like memory subsets were isolated from only 8 patients and roughly eight healthy donors, whereas naive and central memory subsets came from all 30 or so donors. Beyond this particular receptor, the publication reports: Fewer insertions and more nucleotide deletions at VDJ recombination sites were observed in patients with type 1 diabetes, implying thymic rearrangement abnormalities. Because cDNA was sequenced instead of genomic DNA, highly expressing activated cells could be over-represented, though the groups showed no difference in activation or CD3 levels. Naive, central memory and regulatory TCRB repertoires appeared to be more similar among patients than among healthy donors. PCR may preferentially amplify shorter templates, but because patient and control samples were amplified and corrected together, any resulting skew would affect both groups equally. Because small numbers of individuals were included in the HLA sub-analyses, any influence of HLA type on TCRB rearrangement was left unresolved. In all four CD4+ subsets, TCRB CDR3 length was moderately but significantly shorter in type 1 diabetes patients.

The High Capacity cDNA Reverse Transcription Kit was used to reverse transcribe all of the isolated RNA, meaning that expressed TCRB transcripts were what got sequenced. Deep immunoSEQ sequencing was applied to naive, central memory and regulatory T cell samples, giving an average of about 3.4 million total reads per sample. After sorted cells were lysed in RLT buffer, RNA was extracted with DNase-treated RNeasy Micro or Mini kits, with the choice depending on cell number. To prevent cross-contamination, every cell subset was processed on its own, while patient and healthy donor samples were processed together. Using the immunoSEQ multiplex PCR, TCRB sequences were amplified from cDNA into 87-bp fragments spanning the CDR3 region. Amplicons were sequenced on the Illumina HiSeq platform. The study's processing was this. Synthetic template baselines were used to correct PCR bias computationally, reads within Hamming distance 2 were collapsed together, and singletons that could not be merged were discarded. Reads were aligned against IMGT to assign V, D and J genes, CDR3 length and insertions or deletions at six rearrangement sites. Within each subset, clonotype counts were normalized to sorted cell number, and only after that were true diversity and Gini coefficients computed with the tcR R package. The overlap coefficient, calculated on TCRB nucleotide sequences, was used to quantify repertoire sharing. Out-of-frame TCRB sequences from naive cells were analyzed as a proxy for the pre-selection repertoire. TCRdb stores this immuneACCESS table with in-frame sequences only. Part of the clones is absent; in the studies checked, under half of the shortfall reflects unresolved V genes, and no reason is known for the rest. V, J and clone size reflect that table, while D and trimming were determined from the DNA. In all, the sample holds around 500,000 clones, and roughly 31% of those were seen once. Around 0.065% of the sample is held by the ten biggest clonotypes.

Spanning cysteine to phenylalanine, the CDR3 consists of 13 amino acids. The kept DNA is CDR3 alone, 39 bases in frame from the first base. Based on the germline V gene (reference sequence), the CDR1 and CDR2 sequences are SGHNT and YYREEE. V is shortened by 3 bases, J by 4 bases, and the region joining them spans 8 bases. This clone was detected once. Its cognate antigen has yet to be identified. No much larger clone exists at a distance of one base, and base qualities are not known. From each donor, a single peripheral blood sample of about 120 mL on average was drawn into heparinised tubes. A BD FACSAria II and a panel including CD45RO, CCR7, CD25, CD127, CD95 and CD27 were used to sort naive, central memory, regulatory and stem cell-like memory CD4+ T cells. Every sorted population had a purity above 98%. PBMCs were isolated right away by Lymphoprep density gradient centrifugation and were stained directly, without culture. To minimize batch effects, samples were stained and sorted in pairs, one healthy donor with one patient per experiment.

The receptor comes from a man aged 18 to 30 in good health. The chain links TRBV5-4 with TRBJ1-5; matching of 6 bases hints at TRBD1 as the D gene. The sequenced sample was naive CD4+ T cells from blood. The intended sense of this specimen's cell subset or site label: true naive CD4+ T cells. The CDR3 is CASSWDINQPQHF. The nucleotide sequence is TGTGCCAGCAGCTGGGACATTAATCAGCCCCAGCATTTT.